What follows are 18 T cell receptor beta chains derived from one specimen sequenced in a study of spatial heterogeneity in lung cancer. Noted time point: sample taken at primary tumor resection. TCRdb used MiXCR to reprocess the 5' RACE reads, holding one entry per CDR3 protein. The sample yields roughly 3,000 distinct CDR3 sequences, roughly 18% seen once. Material: normal lung tissue next to the tumor, obtained at surgery. The receptors were sampled from a male donor with early-stage non-small cell lung cancer.

The chain employs TRBV29-1 and TRBJ2-5; 8 positions agree with TRBD1. Germline-derived CDR1 and CDR2 are SQVTM and ANQGSEA. The V and J ends lost 7 bases and 3 bases, in that order; junction bases with no gene match: 4. This CDR3 contains 12 residues. The CDR3 bases are TGCAGCGGAAGACAGGGGAAAGAGACCCAGTACTTC. As protein: CSGRQGKETQYF.

This clonotype is labeled medium-sized. The chain combines TRBV27 with TRBJ1-2; 8 positions match TRBD1. There are 14 residues in the CDR3. V trimming: 4 bases; J trimming: 8 bases; junction bases outside the gene matches: 9. Germline V gene lookup returns CDR1 MNHEY and CDR2 SMNVEV (reference sequence). CDR3 amino acids: CASSSGTGSKGYTF. CDR3 in DNA: TGTGCCAGCAGTTCCGGGACAGGTTCGAAAGGCTACACCTTC.

A few counts support this clonotype. An end of the junction differs from the germline gene, which may be a read error. This chain uses TRBV2 with TRBJ1-4, with a tentative D call TRBD1 (6 bases). The length of the CDR3 is 14 residues. Germline CDR1 and CDR2: SNHLY and FYNNEI. The CDR3 DNA sequence: TGTGCCAGCAGAGAAGAGGGGGGACTGCGGGAACTGTTTTTT. Translating it yields CASREEGGLRELFF.

Within the sample, this clonotype is medium-sized. The gene calls are TRBV20-1 and TRBJ2-3; TRBD2 matches at 9 bases. The CDR3 is 16 residues long. The J segment lost 2 bases and the V segment lost 4 bases, leaving 10 bases of the junction unmatched. Germline-derived CDR1 and CDR2 are DFQATT and SNEGSKA (reference sequence). CDR3 coding DNA: TGCAGTGCTAACCCGTTCCTAGCGGGGAACACAGATACGCAGTATTTT. This gives the protein CSANPFLAGNTDTQYF.

This clonotype is large in the sample. The CDR3 DNA reads as TGTGCCAGTAGTATGCCGATGGGGAATCAGCCCCAGCATTTT. The encoded protein is CASSMPMGNQPQHF. The chain joins TRBV19 to TRBJ1-5; D is unclear. In germline, CDR1 is LNHDA, CDR2 SQIVND (reference sequence). This CDR3 contains 14 residues. V lost 3 bases and J lost 4, with 10 bases in between.

This clonotype is classed as medium-sized. V and J are TRBV20-1 and TRBJ2-7; D possibly matches TRBD1 or TRBD2 (6 bases each). Trimming took off 5 bases at V and 4 bases at J, with 12 bases between the two ends. CDR1 is DFQATT and CDR2 is SNEGSKA in the germline V gene (reference sequence). The CDR3 is made up of 12 amino acids. The CDR3 sequence: CSAYRGTYEQYF. For the CDR3, the DNA is TGCAGTGCTTATAGGGGGACTTACGAGCAGTACTTC.

This clonotype was seen a few times. The CDR3 region has the DNA TGTGCCAGCAGCCCCCAAGGGCTAGCGAGGCGGAAGAATACGCAGTATTTT. Amino acid sequence: CASSPQGLARRKNTQYF. The chain has TRBV9 and TRBJ2-3, with a possible D match to TRBD2 (6 bases). CDR3 length: 17 amino acids. With 4 bases removed from V and 7 bases from J, the gap between germline ends came to 25 bases. The germline CDR1 and CDR2 sequences are SGDLS and YYNGEE. Full variable domain (outside the CDR3, taken from reference TRBV9 and TRBJ2-3): DSGVTQTPKHLITATGQRVTLRCSPRSGDLSVYWYQQSLDQGLQFLIQYYNGEERAKGNILERFSAQQFPDLHSELNLSSLELGDSALYFCASSPQGLARRKNTQYFGPGTRLTVL.

A note on this clonotype: This could be a read error, since a much larger clone is one nucleotide away. CDR3 bases: TGTGCCAGCAGTTTTAATTGGGTCGGAAACACTGAAGCTTTCTTT. As protein: CASSFNWVGNTEAFF. The gene calls are TRBV28 and TRBJ1-1; D not resolved. Trimming removed 3 bases at V and 2 bases at J, with 13 bases between. CDR3 length equals 15 residues. Germline CDR1 MDHEN, CDR2 SYDVKM.

V is TRBV7-3 and J is TRBJ2-2, with D uncertain. In germline, CDR1 is SGHTA, CDR2 FQGTGA. Trimming shortened V by 2 bases and J by 6 bases, and 7 bases separated the two germline ends. The CDR3 has 13 residues. The CDR3 DNA follows: TGTGCCAGCAGCTTATTGTACCCCGGGGAGCTGTTTTTT. Its protein product is CASSLLYPGELFF.

By share, this clonotype counts as medium-sized. The chain is built from TRBV3-1 and TRBJ2-1; tentative D call: TRBD2 (6 bases). Trimming left V 0 bases short and J 7 bases short, with 7 bases between. The CDR3 length is 13 residues. The germline V gene has CDR1 LGHDT and CDR2 YNNKEL (reference sequence). The CDR3 DNA follows: TGTGCCAGCAGCCAAGACGCGGGGAATGAGCAGTTCTTC. The encoded protein is CASSQDAGNEQFF.

In this sample, this clonotype is medium-sized. J is TRBJ2-3 and V is TRBV20-1; 15 bases fit TRBD2. This CDR3 contains 16 residues. The V gene end was trimmed by 5 bases and the J gene end by 4 bases; junction bases not matched to a gene: 7. Germline CDR1 reads DFQATT; CDR2 reads SNEGSKA (reference sequence). CDR3 bases: TGCAGTGCTCAAGAGGGGACTAGCGGGAGGCCAGATACGCAGTATTTT. It is translated as CSAQEGTSGRPDTQYF.

This clonotype is termed medium-sized. The CDR3: CASSLTSHGGLTDTQYF. The CDR3 bases are TGTGCCAGCAGCTTAACATCACACGGGGGGCTTACAGATACGCAGTATTTT. The V and J genes are TRBV7-6 and TRBJ2-3; D may be TRBD2 (7 bases). The CDR3 contains 17 residues. Trimming pared 2 bases from V and 3 bases from J, leaving 18 bases between. From germline, CDR1 is SGHVS and CDR2 FNYEAQ.

This clonotype occurred a few times. The rearrangement joins TRBV7-9 to TRBJ2-7, with 7 bases matching TRBD1. CDR1 SEHNR and CDR2 FQNEAQ come from the germline V gene (reference sequence). The CDR3 is 12 residues long. The junction had 2 bases not matched to a gene; V was cut back by 5 bases and J by 4 bases. The CDR3 reads CASSLTGYEQYF. CDR3 nucleotides: TGTGCCAGCAGCCTGACAGGGTACGAGCAGTACTTC.

By share of the sample, this clonotype is medium-sized. This chain joins TRBV4-1 and TRBJ2-7; 8 positions match TRBD2. Germline V lookup: CDR1 MGHRA, CDR2 YSYEKL. There are 15 residues in the CDR3. The trim removed 1 base at V and 3 bases at J, leaving 5 bases unmatched. CDR3: CASSQVAGGHYEQYF. The CDR3 nucleotides read TGCGCCAGCAGCCAAGTGGCGGGGGGACACTACGAGCAGTACTTC.

This sequence joins TRBV3-1 and TRBJ2-5; D is ambiguous. The ends were cut back, 2 bases at V and 0 bases at J, with 10 bases in the middle. In germline, CDR1 is LGHDT, CDR2 YNNKEL (reference sequence). The CDR3 spans 15 residues. CDR3 coding DNA: TGTGCCAGCAGCCAAAAATTGACAAACCAAGAGACCCAGTACTTC. Its translation is CASSQKLTNQETQYF.

The chain is built from TRBV14 and TRBJ2-3, with 7 bases fitting TRBD1. This CDR3 region has 14 residues. Germline CDR1 and CDR2: SGHDN and FVKESK. Trimming removed 2 bases from V and 1 base from J; junction bases left unmatched: 0. The CDR3 nucleotides read TGTGCCAGCAGCCAACAGGGGGGCACAGATACGCAGTATTTT. Residues: CASSQQGGTDTQYF.

The chain's CDR3 is CASSLTGVNEKLFF. The CDR3 DNA sequence: TGTGCCAGCAGCCTGACAGGAGTTAATGAAAAACTGTTTTTT. The chain links TRBV28 to TRBJ1-4, with D tentatively TRBD1 (6 bases). The CDR3 spans 14 residues. Trimming left V 6 bases short and J 4 bases short, with 12 bases between. Germline V gene sequence: CDR1 MDHEN, CDR2 SYDVKM.

This clonotype rates as medium-sized (0.01 to 0.1%). V is TRBV2 and J is TRBJ1-2; 7 nucleotides align to TRBD1. Trimming took 5 bases from V and 0 from J; bases not matched to a gene: 12. The CDR3 length is 17 residues. CDR1 SNHLY and CDR2 FYNNEI come from the germline V gene. The CDR3 DNA follows: TGTGCCAGCAGTTACAGGGGAGGAGAATCAACTAACTATGGCTACACCTTC. Residues: CASSYRGGESTNYGYTF.